This record looks at one T cell receptor (beta chain) sequence and its context. This sample stems from a study of OX40 agonist ivuxolimab in advanced cancers. On the study more broadly: The drug used for patients, ivuxolimab, was an agonistic anti-OX40 (CD134) antibody.

Germline V lookup: CDR1 WNHNN, CDR2 SYGVQD (reference sequence). V was pared by 6 bases and J by 1 base, with 11 bases between. This CDR3 contains 14 residues. Profiling relied on immunoSEQ multiplex PCR, and the TCRdb table lists in-frame clones only, not all of them. The sample lists over 65,000 clones; more than 80% were seen once. The sequence was obtained from an adult with an advanced solid tumor such as melanoma, head and neck, liver or kidney cancer. The sequencing here drew on CD4+ or CD8+ T cells sorted from blood, taken in a trial of the OX40 agonist ivuxolimab. This chain links TRBV10-1 with TRBJ2-3; possibly TRBD1 for D (6 bases). The CDR3 reads CASSQAGGTDTQYF. The CDR3 bases are TGCGCCAGCAGCCAAGCAGGGGGCACAGATACGCAGTATTTT.